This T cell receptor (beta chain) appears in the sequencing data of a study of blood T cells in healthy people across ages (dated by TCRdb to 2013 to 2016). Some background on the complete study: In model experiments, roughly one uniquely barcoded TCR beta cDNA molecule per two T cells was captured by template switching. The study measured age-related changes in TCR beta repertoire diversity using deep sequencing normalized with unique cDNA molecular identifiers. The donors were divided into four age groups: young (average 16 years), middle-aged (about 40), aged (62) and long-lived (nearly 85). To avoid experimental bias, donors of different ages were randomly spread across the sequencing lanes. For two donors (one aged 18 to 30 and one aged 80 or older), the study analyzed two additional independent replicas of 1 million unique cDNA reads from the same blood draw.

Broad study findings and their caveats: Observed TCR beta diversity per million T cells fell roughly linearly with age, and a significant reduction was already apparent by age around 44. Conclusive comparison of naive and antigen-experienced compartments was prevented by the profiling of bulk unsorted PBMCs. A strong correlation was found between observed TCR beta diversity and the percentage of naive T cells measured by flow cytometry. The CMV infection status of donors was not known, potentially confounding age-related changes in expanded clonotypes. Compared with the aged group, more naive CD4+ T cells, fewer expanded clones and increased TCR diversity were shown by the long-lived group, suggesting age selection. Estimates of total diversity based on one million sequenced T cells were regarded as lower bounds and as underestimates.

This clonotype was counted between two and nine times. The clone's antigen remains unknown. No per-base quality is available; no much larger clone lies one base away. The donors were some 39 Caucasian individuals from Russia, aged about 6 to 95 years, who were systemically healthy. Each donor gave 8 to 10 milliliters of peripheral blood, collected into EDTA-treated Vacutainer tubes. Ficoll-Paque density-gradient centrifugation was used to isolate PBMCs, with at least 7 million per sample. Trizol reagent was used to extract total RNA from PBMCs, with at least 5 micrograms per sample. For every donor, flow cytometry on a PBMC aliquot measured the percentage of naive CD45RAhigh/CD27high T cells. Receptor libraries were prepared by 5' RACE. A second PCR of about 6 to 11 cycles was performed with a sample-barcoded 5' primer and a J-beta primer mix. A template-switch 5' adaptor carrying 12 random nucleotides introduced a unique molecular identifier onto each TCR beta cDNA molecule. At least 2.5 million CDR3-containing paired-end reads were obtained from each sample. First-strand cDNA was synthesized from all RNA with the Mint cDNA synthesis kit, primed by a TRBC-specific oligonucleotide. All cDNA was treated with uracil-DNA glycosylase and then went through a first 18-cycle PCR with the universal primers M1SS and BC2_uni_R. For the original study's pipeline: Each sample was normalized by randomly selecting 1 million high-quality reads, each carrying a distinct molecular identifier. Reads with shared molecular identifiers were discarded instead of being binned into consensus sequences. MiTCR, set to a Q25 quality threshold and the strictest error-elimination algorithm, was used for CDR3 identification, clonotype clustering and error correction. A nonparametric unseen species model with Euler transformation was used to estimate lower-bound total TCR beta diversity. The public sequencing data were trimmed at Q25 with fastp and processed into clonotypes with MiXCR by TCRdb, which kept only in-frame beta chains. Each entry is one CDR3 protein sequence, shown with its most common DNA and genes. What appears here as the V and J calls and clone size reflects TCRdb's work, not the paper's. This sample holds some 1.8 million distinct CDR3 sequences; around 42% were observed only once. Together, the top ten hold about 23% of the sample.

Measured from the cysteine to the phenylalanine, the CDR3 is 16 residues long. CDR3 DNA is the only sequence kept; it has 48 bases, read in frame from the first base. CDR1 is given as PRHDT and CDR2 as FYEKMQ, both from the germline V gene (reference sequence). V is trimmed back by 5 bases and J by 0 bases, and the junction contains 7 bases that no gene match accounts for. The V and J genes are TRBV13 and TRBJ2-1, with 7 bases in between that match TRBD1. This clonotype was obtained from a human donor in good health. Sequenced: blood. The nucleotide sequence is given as TGTGCCAGCAGCCCCCACAGGGGAAGCTCCTACAATGAGCAGTTCTTC. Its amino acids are CASSPHRGSSYNEQFF.